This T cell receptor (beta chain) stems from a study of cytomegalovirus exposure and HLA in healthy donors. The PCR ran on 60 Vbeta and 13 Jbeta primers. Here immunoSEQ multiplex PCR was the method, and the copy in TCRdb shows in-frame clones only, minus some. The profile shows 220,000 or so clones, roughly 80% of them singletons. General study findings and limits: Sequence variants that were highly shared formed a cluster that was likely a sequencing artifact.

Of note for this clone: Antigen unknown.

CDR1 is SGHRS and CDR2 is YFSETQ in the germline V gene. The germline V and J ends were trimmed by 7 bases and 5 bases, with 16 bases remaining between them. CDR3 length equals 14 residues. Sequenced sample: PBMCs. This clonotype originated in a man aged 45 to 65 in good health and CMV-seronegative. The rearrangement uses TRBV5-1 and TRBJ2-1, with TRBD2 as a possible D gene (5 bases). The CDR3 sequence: CASGPPAEHNEQFF. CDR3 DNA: TGCGCCAGCGGCCCTCCAGCGGAGCACAATGAGCAGTTCTTC.